These 31 T cell receptor beta chains originate from one sample sequenced in a study of neurological immune-mediated disorders. One entry per CDR3 protein, called by TCRdb with MiXCR from the 5' RACE reads. The profile covers approximately 89,000 distinct CDR3 sequences, with roughly 13% appearing a single time and roughly 5% taken by the ten largest. The time point here: longitudinal time-point 2. What was sequenced was PBMCs. The receptor source for this set is a female donor with HTLV-1-associated myelopathy (HAM/TSP).

This clonotype was observed at least ten times. This sequence joins TRBV4-1 and TRBJ2-1, with 9 bases lining up with TRBD2. This CDR3 comprises 16 residues. V dropped 0 bases and J dropped 4; count of bases not matched to a gene: 4. Per germline, CDR1 MGHRA and CDR2 YSYEKL. DNA of the CDR3: TGCGCCAGCAGCCAAGAGGAGCGGGGGGCTTACAATGAGCAGTTCTTC. This encodes CASSQEERGAYNEQFF.

This clonotype was seen more than once but under ten times. V is TRBV6-6 and J is TRBJ2-3, with TRBD2 matching over 9 bases. This CDR3 comprises 17 residues. Germline V gene lookup returns CDR1 MNHNY and CDR2 SVGAGI (reference sequence). Germline trimming cut 0 bases from V and 4 bases from J; bases unmatched to any gene: 8. This CDR3 reads CASSYSSGGGASDTQYF. The CDR3 nucleotides read TGTGCCAGCAGTTACTCGAGTGGCGGGGGGGCTTCAGATACGCAGTATTTT.

This clonotype was seen ten or more times. The chain couples TRBV5-1 to TRBJ2-3; weak D call: TRBD1 (6 bases). Trimming removed 4 bases from V and 0 bases from J, with 15 bases in between. Germline loops: CDR1 SGHRS, CDR2 YFSETQ. This CDR3 has 16 amino acids. CDR3 coding DNA: TGCGCCAGCAGCACGGGCCACAGGGTCAGCACAGATACGCAGTATTTT. Translation: CASSTGHRVSTDTQYF.

This clonotype turned up a few times. One base away lies a much larger clone, so this may be a sequencing read error. This rearrangement joins TRBV5-1 to TRBJ2-7; D is possibly TRBD1 or TRBD2 (5 bases each). This CDR3 has 13 residues. V was cut by 6 bases and J by 4 bases, with 14 bases left in between. CDR1 SGHRS and CDR2 YFSETQ come from the germline V gene. The CDR3 DNA sequence: TGCGCCAGCAACTGGGACCTAGGGTACGAGCAGTACTTC. Encoded protein: CASNWDLGYEQYF.

Many counts were recorded for this clonotype. V is TRBV5-1 and J is TRBJ1-2; the D gene is possibly TRBD1 (6 bases). V gave up 4 bases and J gave up 3 bases, with 13 bases separating them. The CDR3 length is 14 residues. Germline loops: CDR1 SGHRS, CDR2 YFSETQ. CDR3 region: CASSPNRVYYGYTF. In nucleotides, the CDR3 is TGCGCCAGCAGCCCCAACAGGGTGTACTATGGCTACACCTTC. The full variable domain, with the rest looked up from reference TRBV5-1 and TRBJ1-2, is KAGVTQTPRYLIKTRGQQVTLSCSPISGHRSVSWYQQTPGQGLQFLFEYFSETQRNKGNFPGRFSGRQFSNSRSEMNVSTLELGDSALYLCASSPNRVYYGYTFGSGTRLTVV.

This clonotype was seen ten or more times. V is TRBV29-1 and J is TRBJ2-2; D not certain. The V end lost 4 bases, the J end lost 1 base, and 7 bases lay between the germline ends. The germline gives CDR1 SQVTM, CDR2 ANQGSEA. The CDR3 loop spans 13 amino acids. In DNA, the CDR3 is TGCAGCGTTGTCTCGGGGAACACCGGGGAGCTGTTTTTT. Protein sequence: CSVVSGNTGELFF.

The table lists this clonotype with many counts. The chain links TRBV6-5 to TRBJ2-7; D is undetermined. The CDR3 is 12 residues long. Germline CDR1 is MNHEY and CDR2 is SVGAGI. V lost 4 bases, J lost 4 bases, and 8 bases lay in between. The CDR3 nucleotides are TGTGCCAGCAGTTCTAACGGTTACGAGCAGTACTTC. Its protein is CASSSNGYEQYF.

This clonotype was seen repeatedly, ten times or more. This chain links TRBV12-3 or TRBV12-4 with TRBJ1-1; no firm D call. This CDR3 region has 14 residues. V was pared by 0 bases and J by 5 bases, with 10 bases between. The CDR3 sequence: CASSLAGLGTEAFF. Here the CDR3 DNA reads TGTGCCAGCAGTTTAGCTGGGTTGGGAACTGAAGCTTTCTTT.

The table lists this clonotype with many counts. This chain links TRBV7-9 with TRBJ2-6, with D unclear. Germline V gene data show CDR1 as SEHNR and CDR2 as FQNEAQ (reference sequence). CDR3 length equals 16 residues. V was trimmed by 2 bases and J by 1 base, leaving 9 bases between them. The CDR3 region is CASSLTQKSGANVLTF. CDR3 sequence (DNA): TGTGCCAGCAGCTTAACTCAGAAGTCTGGGGCCAACGTCCTGACTTTC.

This clonotype occurred many times. The chain joins TRBV5-6 to TRBJ2-3; 9 bases map to TRBD1. After removal of 0 bases from V and 3 bases from J, the junction contained 2 bases not matched to a gene. CDR1 and CDR2 (germline): SGHDT, YYEEEE. This CDR3 has 15 residues. The CDR3 DNA sequence: TGTGCCAGCAGCTTGGACAGGGGGCAAACAGATACGCAGTATTTT. It encodes CASSLDRGQTDTQYF. Full variable domain (outside the CDR3, taken from reference TRBV5-6 and TRBJ2-3): DAGVTQSPTHLIKTRGQQVTLRCSPKSGHDTVSWYQQALGQGPQFIFQYYEEEERQRGNFPDRFSGHQFPNYSSELNVNALLLGDSALYLCASSLDRGQTDTQYFGPGTRLTVL.

In this sample, this clonotype turned up many times. The chain carries TRBV6-5 and TRBJ1-5; D is ambiguous. The CDR3 spans 13 residues. Germline V gives CDR1 MNHEY, CDR2 SVGAGI. Trimming shortened V by 2 bases and J by 8 bases, and 10 bases separated the two germline ends. The CDR3 DNA is TGTGCCAGCAGTTACAGGGAGAAGGAGCCCCAGCATTTT. Translated, it gives CASSYREKEPQHF.

The table lists this clonotype with many counts. The chain is built from TRBV12-3 or TRBV12-4 and TRBJ2-5; the match to TRBD2 covers 11 bases. J was trimmed by 2 bases and V by 4 bases; bases with no gene match: 6. The CDR3 has 16 residues. The CDR3 DNA is TGTGCCAGCAGTTCCCGTAGCGGGGGGGCTCAAGAGACCCAGTACTTC. As protein: CASSSRSGGAQETQYF.

This clonotype was picked up many times. J is TRBJ2-7 and V is TRBV4-1, with a possible D match to TRBD1 (8 bases). This CDR3 region has 14 residues. Trimming removed 6 bases at V and 3 bases at J, with 15 bases between. CDR1 is MGHRA and CDR2 is YSYEKL in the germline V gene. The CDR3 sequence: CASRMDRDYYEQYF. CDR3 coding DNA: TGCGCCAGCAGAATGGACAGGGACTACTACGAGCAGTACTTC.

The chain combines TRBV5-1 with TRBJ2-7; 7 bases align to TRBD1. The CDR3 loop spans 15 amino acids. Germline-derived CDR1 and CDR2 are SGHRS and YFSETQ. The ends lost 4 bases at V and 0 bases at J; junction bases unmatched: 7. The CDR3 loop reads CASSQLTGSSYEQYF. The CDR3 DNA follows: TGCGCCAGCAGCCAACTGACAGGGAGCTCCTACGAGCAGTACTTC.

This clonotype was recorded at least ten times. The rearrangement uses TRBV18 and TRBJ2-5, with 7 bases identical to TRBD1. This CDR3 region has 16 residues. V was clipped by 3 bases and J by 1 base; unmatched bases: 8. Germline V CDR1 and CDR2: KGHSH, LQKENI. The CDR3 bases are TGTGCCAGCTCACCCCCACTGGGGACAGCCCAAGAGACCCAGTACTTC. Translating gives CASSPPLGTAQETQYF.

This clonotype was observed many times. The V gene is TRBV7-9, the J gene TRBJ2-5; D is unclear. The CDR3 has 15 amino acids. V was clipped by 5 bases and J by 0 bases, with 13 bases between them. Germline loops: CDR1 SEHNR, CDR2 FQNEAQ (reference sequence). The CDR3 sequence is CASSIRTAYQETQYF. In DNA, the CDR3 is TGTGCCAGCAGCATAAGGACGGCGTACCAAGAGACCCAGTACTTC.

This clonotype was counted many times. The chain employs TRBV20-1 and TRBJ1-5, with D perhaps matching TRBD1 (6 bases). This CDR3 contains 15 residues. Germline V CDR1 and CDR2: DFQATT, SNEGSKA (reference sequence). The germline V and J ends were trimmed by 5 bases and 6 bases, with 20 bases remaining between them. CDR3 region: CSALFRVRGSQPQHF. The CDR3 DNA follows: TGCAGTGCTCTATTCAGGGTCAGGGGTAGTCAGCCCCAGCATTTT.

This clonotype was counted at least ten times. The V and J genes are TRBV5-1 and TRBJ2-3; 9 positions agree with TRBD1. Looked up from germline, CDR1 is SGHRS and CDR2 is YFSETQ. The CDR3 length is 15 residues. Germline trimming cut 4 bases from V and 3 bases from J; bases unmatched to any gene: 6. The CDR3 protein is CASSPDRGGTDTQYF. The CDR3 DNA reads as TGCGCCAGCAGCCCGGACAGGGGTGGGACAGATACGCAGTATTTT.

This clonotype was counted many times. The rearrangement links TRBV7-8 to TRBJ2-7; 8 nucleotides align to TRBD1. V lost 1 base and J lost 6; bases outside the gene matches: 11. Germline V CDR1 and CDR2: SGHVS, FQNEAQ. CDR3 length: 16 amino acids. CDR3 nucleotides: TGTGCCAGCAGCTTAGGAGGCAGGGGGCGAGTTGGCGAGCAGTACTTC. Protein sequence: CASSLGGRGRVGEQYF.

The V and J genes are TRBV20-1 and TRBJ2-5; TRBD2 is a possible D gene (5 bases). The CDR3 loop spans 14 amino acids. The V gene's germline CDR1 is DFQATT and CDR2 SNEGSKA (reference sequence). V was pared by 5 bases and J by 4 bases, with 17 bases between. The CDR3 reads CSAPRGEGLETQYF. In DNA form, the CDR3 reads TGCAGTGCTCCCCGGGGTGAAGGGCTAGAGACCCAGTACTTC.

This sequence joins TRBV29-1 and TRBJ2-7, with TRBD1 matching over 12 bases. V lost 3 bases and J lost 7; bases outside the gene matches: 4. The CDR3 runs to 13 residues. Germline V gene sequence: CDR1 SQVTM, CDR2 ANQGSEA. CDR3 DNA sequence: TGCAGCGTTGAGGGACAGGGGGCGAGGGAGCAGTACTTC. It is translated as CSVEGQGAREQYF.

J is TRBJ1-5 and V is TRBV6-1; D is possibly TRBD1 (5 bases). The ends were cut back, 3 bases at V and 7 bases at J, with 10 bases in the middle. The CDR3 runs 13 residues. CDR1 is MNHNS, CDR2 SASEGT, per germline. CDR3 protein: CASSDREDQPQHF. In DNA form, the CDR3 reads TGTGCCAGCAGTGACAGGGAGGACCAGCCCCAGCATTTT.

Ten or more counts support this clonotype. The rearrangement joins TRBV11-2 to TRBJ2-3; D may be TRBD2 (5 bases). The CDR3 is 16 amino acids. Germline assignment: CDR1 SGHAT and CDR2 FQNNGV. V was cut by 2 bases and J by 6 bases, with 18 bases left in between. The CDR3 DNA follows: TGTGCCAGCAGCTTAACGATGGGCCGGGGTGGGGATACGCAGTATTTT. Amino acids: CASSLTMGRGGDTQYF.

This clonotype was detected ten times or more. The chain is built from TRBV12-3 or TRBV12-4 and TRBJ2-2; weak D call: TRBD1 (5 bases). CDR3 length: 14 residues. Trimming removed 7 bases from V and 5 bases from J, with 14 bases in between. For the CDR3, the DNA is TGTGCCAGCAAGTCAGGGATTGGTACCGGGGAGCTGTTTTTT. Its translation: CASKSGIGTGELFF.

This clonotype came up many times. The gene calls are TRBV5-1 and TRBJ2-7; 10 bases align to TRBD1. J was trimmed by 0 bases and V by 4 bases; bases with no gene match: 4. CDR1 is SGHRS and CDR2 is YFSETQ in the germline V gene. CDR3 length: 15 amino acids. For the CDR3, the DNA is TGCGCCAGCAGCGTCCGGGACAGGGGCTCCTACGAGCAGTACTTC. The encoded protein is CASSVRDRGSYEQYF. The variable domain in full, with the rest retrieved from reference TRBV5-1 and TRBJ2-7, is KAGVTQTPRYLIKTRGQQVTLSCSPISGHRSVSWYQQTPGQGLQFLFEYFSETQRNKGNFPGRFSGRQFSNSRSEMNVSTLELGDSALYLCASSVRDRGSYEQYFGPGTRLTVT.

This clonotype was seen repeatedly, ten times or more. The rearrangement joins TRBV7-6 to TRBJ2-1; D possibly corresponds to TRBD1 (6 bases). V lost 6 bases to trimming and J lost 0 bases, with 18 bases between them. CDR1 and CDR2 from the germline V gene are SGHVS and FNYEAQ. This CDR3 region has 17 residues. CDR3 nucleotide sequence: TGTGCCAGCAGTTATCCTCAGAGGGGGAGCTCCTACAATGAGCAGTTCTTC. It specifies CASSYPQRGSSYNEQFF.

This clonotype appeared many times. The chain combines TRBV15 with TRBJ2-7; 11 bases align to TRBD1. The CDR3 has 18 residues. The germline CDR1 and CDR2 sequences are LNHNV and YYDKDF (reference sequence). V was pared by 2 bases and J by 7 bases, with 16 bases of the junction left unmatched. The CDR3 protein is CATSRPTWTGGALREQYF. The DNA for the CDR3 is TGTGCCACCAGCAGACCCACTTGGACAGGGGGCGCGTTACGGGAGCAGTACTTC.

This clonotype was observed many times. The chain uses TRBV5-1 and TRBJ2-3, with 10 bases that match TRBD2. Germline CDR1 reads SGHRS; CDR2 reads YFSETQ. V dropped 5 bases and J dropped 2; count of bases not matched to a gene: 8. The CDR3 spans 16 residues. The CDR3 protein is CASSRTSGDLTDTQYF. The CDR3 bases are TGCGCCAGCAGTAGAACTAGCGGGGACCTCACAGATACGCAGTATTTT. Based on the CDR3 plus reference TRBV5-1 and TRBJ2-3, the full variable domain is KAGVTQTPRYLIKTRGQQVTLSCSPISGHRSVSWYQQTPGQGLQFLFEYFSETQRNKGNFPGRFSGRQFSNSRSEMNVSTLELGDSALYLCASSRTSGDLTDTQYFGPGTRLTVL.

This clonotype was counted ten times or more. J is TRBJ1-3 and V is TRBV5-5; D gene ambiguous. Germline CDR1 and CDR2: SGHKS and YYEKEE (reference sequence). This CDR3 has 14 residues. V lost 0 bases to trimming and J lost 5 bases, with 9 bases between them. The CDR3 loop is CASSLALGRNTIYF. The CDR3 DNA is TGTGCCAGCAGCTTGGCCCTCGGACGAAACACCATATATTTT.

This clonotype showed up just a few times. This chain uses TRBV7-2 with TRBJ2-3; 7 bases line up with TRBD1. Germline V CDR1 and CDR2: SGHTA, FQGNSA. V trimming: 4 bases; J trimming: 0 bases; junction bases outside the gene matches: 4. There are 15 residues in the CDR3. CDR3 sequence: CASSSRGSSTDTQYF. The CDR3 nucleotides are TGTGCCAGCAGCTCCAGGGGGTCTAGCACAGATACGCAGTATTTT.

This clonotype was found many times. The V call is TRBV5-1, the J call TRBJ2-5; D is unresolved. This CDR3 is 11 amino acids long. Germline CDR1 and CDR2: SGHRS and YFSETQ. Trimming removed 0 bases from V and 7 bases from J, with 4 bases in between. The DNA of the CDR3 is TGCGCCAGCAGCTTGGAGGGGACCCAGTACTTC. Amino acids: CASSLEGTQYF.